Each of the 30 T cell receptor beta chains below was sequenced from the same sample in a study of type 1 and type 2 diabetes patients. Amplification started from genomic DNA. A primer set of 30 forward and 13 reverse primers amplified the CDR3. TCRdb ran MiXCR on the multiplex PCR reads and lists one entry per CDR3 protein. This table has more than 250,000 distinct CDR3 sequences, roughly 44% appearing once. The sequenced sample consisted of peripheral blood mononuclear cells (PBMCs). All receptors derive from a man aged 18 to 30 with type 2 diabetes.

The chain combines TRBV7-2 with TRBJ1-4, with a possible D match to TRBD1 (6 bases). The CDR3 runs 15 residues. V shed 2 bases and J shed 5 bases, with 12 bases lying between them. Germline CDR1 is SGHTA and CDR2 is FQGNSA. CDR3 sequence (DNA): TGTGCCAGCAGCTTATCCCAGGGGCTAAATGAAAAACTGTTTTTT. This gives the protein CASSLSQGLNEKLFF.

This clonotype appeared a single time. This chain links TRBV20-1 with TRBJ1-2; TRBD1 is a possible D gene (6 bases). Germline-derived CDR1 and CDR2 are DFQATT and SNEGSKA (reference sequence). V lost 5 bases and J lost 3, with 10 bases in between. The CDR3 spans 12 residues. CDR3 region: CSAPDRYYGYTF. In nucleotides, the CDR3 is TGCAGTGCTCCGGACAGATACTATGGCTACACCTTC.

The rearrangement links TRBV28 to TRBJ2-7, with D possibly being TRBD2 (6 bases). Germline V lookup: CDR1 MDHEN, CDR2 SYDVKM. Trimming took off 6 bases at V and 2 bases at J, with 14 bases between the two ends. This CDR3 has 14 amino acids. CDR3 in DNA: TGTGCCAGCAGATCTAGCGCGTCCCCCTACGAGCAGTACTTC. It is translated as CASRSSASPYEQYF.

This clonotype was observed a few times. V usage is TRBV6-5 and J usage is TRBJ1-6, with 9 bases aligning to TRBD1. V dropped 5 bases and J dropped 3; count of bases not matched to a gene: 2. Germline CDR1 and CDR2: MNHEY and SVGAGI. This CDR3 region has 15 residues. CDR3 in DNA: TGTGCCAGCAGTAGGGGACAGGGCTATAATTCACCCCTCCACTTT. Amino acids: CASSRGQGYNSPLHF.

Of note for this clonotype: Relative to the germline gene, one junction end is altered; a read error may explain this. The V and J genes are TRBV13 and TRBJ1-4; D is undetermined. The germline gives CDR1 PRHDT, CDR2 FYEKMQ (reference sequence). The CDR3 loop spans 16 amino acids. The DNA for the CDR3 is TGCGCCAGCAGCGATATAAAATCAGGTGGAAGGGAAAAACTGTTTTTT. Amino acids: CASSDIKSGGREKLFF.

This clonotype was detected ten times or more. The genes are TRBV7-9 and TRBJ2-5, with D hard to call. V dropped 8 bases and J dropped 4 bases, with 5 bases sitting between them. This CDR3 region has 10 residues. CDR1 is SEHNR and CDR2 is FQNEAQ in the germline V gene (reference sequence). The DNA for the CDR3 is TGTGCCAGCTCTCGAGAGACCCAGTACTTC. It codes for CASSRETQYF.

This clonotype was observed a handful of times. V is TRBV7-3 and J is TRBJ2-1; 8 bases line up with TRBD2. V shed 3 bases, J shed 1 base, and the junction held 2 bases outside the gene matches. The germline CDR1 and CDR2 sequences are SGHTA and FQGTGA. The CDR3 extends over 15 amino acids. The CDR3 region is CASSFSSGSYNEQFF. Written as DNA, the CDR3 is TGTGCCAGCAGCTTTTCTAGCGGGTCCTACAATGAGCAGTTCTTC.

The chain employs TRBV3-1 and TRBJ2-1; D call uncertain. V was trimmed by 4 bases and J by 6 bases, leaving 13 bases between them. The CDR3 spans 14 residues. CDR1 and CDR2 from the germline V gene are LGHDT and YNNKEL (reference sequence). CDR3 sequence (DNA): TGTGCCAGCAGCCGCGGTTCCCGTGGCAATGAGCAGTTCTTC. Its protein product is CASSRGSRGNEQFF.

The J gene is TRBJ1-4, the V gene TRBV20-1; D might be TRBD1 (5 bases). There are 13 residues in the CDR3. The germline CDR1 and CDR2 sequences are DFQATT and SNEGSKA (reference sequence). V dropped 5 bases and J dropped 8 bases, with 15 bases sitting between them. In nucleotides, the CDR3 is TGCAGTGCTTCAAAGACAGTAGAGGAAAAACTGTTTTTT. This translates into CSASKTVEEKLFF.

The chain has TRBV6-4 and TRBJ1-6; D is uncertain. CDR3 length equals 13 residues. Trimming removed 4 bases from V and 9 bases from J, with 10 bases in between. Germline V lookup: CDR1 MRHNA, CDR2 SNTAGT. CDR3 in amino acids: CASSVRARSPLHF. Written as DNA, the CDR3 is TGTGCCAGCAGTGTTCGAGCCCGTTCACCCCTCCACTTT.

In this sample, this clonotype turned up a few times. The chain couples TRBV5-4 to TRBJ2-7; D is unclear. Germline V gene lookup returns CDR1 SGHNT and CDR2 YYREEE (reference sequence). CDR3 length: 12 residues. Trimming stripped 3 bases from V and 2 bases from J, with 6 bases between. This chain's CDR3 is CASSSSTYEQYF. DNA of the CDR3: TGTGCCAGCAGCTCGTCCACCTACGAGCAGTACTTC. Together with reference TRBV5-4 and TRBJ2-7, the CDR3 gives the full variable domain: ETGVTQSPTHLIKTRGQQVTLRCSSQSGHNTVSWYQQALGQGPQFIFQYYREEENGRGNFPPRFSGLQFPNYSSELNVNALELDDSALYLCASSSSTYEQYFGPGTRLTVT.

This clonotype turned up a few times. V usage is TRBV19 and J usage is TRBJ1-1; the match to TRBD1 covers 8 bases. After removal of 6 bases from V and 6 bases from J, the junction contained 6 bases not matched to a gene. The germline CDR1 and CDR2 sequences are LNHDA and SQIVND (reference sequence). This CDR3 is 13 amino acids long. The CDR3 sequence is CASRDRGGPEAFF. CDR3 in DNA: TGTGCCAGTAGAGACAGGGGTGGCCCTGAAGCTTTCTTT.

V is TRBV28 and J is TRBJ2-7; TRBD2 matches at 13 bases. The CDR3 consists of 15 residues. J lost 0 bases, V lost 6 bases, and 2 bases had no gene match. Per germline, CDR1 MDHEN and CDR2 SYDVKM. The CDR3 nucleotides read TGTGCCAGCAGGGGACTAGCGGGGACCTCCTACGAGCAGTACTTC. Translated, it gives CASRGLAGTSYEQYF.

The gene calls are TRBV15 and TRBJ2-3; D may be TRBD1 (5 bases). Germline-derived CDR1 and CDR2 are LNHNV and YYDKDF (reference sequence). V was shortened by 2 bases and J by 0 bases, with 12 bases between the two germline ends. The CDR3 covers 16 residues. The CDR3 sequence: CATSRRQTLSTDTQYF. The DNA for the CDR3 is TGTGCCACCAGCAGACGACAGACTCTTAGCACAGATACGCAGTATTTT.

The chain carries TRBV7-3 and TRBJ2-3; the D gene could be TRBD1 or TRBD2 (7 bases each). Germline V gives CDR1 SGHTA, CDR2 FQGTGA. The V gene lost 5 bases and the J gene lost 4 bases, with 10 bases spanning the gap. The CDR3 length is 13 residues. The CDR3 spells CASSQGGADTQYF. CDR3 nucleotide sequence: TGTGCCAGCAGCCAGGGGGGGGCAGATACGCAGTATTTT. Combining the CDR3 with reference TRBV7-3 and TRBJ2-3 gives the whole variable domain GAGVSQTPSNKVTEKGKYVELRCDPISGHTALYWYRQSLGQGPEFLIYFQGTGAADDSGLPNDRFFAVRPEGSVSTLKIQRTERGDSAVYLCASSQGGADTQYFGPGTRLTVL.

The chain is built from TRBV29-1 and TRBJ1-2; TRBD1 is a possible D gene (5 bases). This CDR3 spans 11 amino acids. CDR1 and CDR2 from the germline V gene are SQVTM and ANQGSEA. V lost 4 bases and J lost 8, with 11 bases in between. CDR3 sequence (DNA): TGCAGCGTTGTCCCAGGGAGCGGCTACACCTTC. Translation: CSVVPGSGYTF.

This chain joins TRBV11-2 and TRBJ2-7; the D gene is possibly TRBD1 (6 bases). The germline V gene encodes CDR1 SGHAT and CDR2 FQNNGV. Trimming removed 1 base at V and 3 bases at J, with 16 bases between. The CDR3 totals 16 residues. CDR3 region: CASSLGGRGFFYEQYF. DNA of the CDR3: TGTGCCAGCAGCTTAGGGGGCAGGGGTTTCTTCTACGAGCAGTACTTC. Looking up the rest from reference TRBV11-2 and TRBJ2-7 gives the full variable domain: EAGVAQSPRYKIIEKRQSVAFWCNPISGHATLYWYQQILGQGPKLLIQFQNNGVVDDSQLPKDRFSAERLKGVDSTLKIQPAKLEDSAVYLCASSLGGRGFFYEQYFGPGTRLTVT.

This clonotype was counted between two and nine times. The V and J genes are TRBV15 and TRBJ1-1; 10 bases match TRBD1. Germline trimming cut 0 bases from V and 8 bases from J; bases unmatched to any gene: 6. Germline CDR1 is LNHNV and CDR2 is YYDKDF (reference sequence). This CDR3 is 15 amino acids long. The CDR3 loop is CATSREGTGATEAFF. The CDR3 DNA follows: TGTGCCACCAGCAGAGAGGGGACAGGGGCTACGGAAGCTTTCTTT.

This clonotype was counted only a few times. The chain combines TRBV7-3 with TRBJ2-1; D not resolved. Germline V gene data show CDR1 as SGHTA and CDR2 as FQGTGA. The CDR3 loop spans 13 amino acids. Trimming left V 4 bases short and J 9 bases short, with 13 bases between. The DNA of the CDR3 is TGTGCCAGCAGCTGGCAGAAAATGGGTGAGCAGTTCTTC. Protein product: CASSWQKMGEQFF.

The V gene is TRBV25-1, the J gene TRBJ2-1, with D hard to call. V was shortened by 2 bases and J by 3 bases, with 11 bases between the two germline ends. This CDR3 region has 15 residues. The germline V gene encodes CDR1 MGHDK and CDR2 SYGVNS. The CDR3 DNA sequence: TGTGCCAGCAGTGAAGCGTACGGGTTCTACAATGAGCAGTTCTTC. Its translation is CASSEAYGFYNEQFF.

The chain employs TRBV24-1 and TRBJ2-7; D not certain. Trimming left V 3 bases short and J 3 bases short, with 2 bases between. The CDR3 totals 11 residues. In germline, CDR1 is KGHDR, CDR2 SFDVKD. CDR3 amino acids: CATSDRYEQYF. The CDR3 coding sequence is TGTGCCACCAGTGATCGCTACGAGCAGTACTTC.

CDR3 protein: CAINGDYGYTF. The CDR3 bases are TGTGCCATCAACGGGGACTATGGCTACACCTTC. The rearrangement links TRBV9 to TRBJ1-2; D unresolved. V shed 9 bases and J shed 3 bases, with 9 bases lying between them. The CDR3 contains 11 residues. Germline-derived CDR1 and CDR2 are SGDLS and YYNGEE.

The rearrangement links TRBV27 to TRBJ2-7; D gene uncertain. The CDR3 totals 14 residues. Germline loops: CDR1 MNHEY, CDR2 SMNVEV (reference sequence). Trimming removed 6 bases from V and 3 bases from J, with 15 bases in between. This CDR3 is CASRRAPRGYEQYF. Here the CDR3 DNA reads TGTGCCAGCAGGCGCGCCCCCCGAGGCTACGAGCAGTACTTC.

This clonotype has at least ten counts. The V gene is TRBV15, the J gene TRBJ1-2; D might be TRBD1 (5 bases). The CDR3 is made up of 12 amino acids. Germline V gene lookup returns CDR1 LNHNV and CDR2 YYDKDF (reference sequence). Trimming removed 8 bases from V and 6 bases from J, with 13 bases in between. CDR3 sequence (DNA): TGTGCCACCGGGGACGGATCGCATGGCTACACCTTC. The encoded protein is CATGDGSHGYTF.

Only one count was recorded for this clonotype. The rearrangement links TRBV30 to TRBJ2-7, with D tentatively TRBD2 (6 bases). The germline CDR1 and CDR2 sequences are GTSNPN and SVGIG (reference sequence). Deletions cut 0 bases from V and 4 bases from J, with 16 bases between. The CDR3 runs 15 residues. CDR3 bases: TGTGCCTGGAGTGTAGGAGGGACTTACGGATACGAGCAGTACTTC. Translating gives CAWSVGGTYGYEQYF.

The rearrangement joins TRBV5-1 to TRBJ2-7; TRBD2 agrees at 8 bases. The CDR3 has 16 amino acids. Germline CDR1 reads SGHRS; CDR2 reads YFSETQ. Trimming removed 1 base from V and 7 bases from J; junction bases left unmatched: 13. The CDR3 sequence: CASSLLGLEGRPEQYF. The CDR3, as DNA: TGCGCCAGCAGCTTGTTGGGACTAGAAGGTCGGCCGGAGCAGTACTTC.

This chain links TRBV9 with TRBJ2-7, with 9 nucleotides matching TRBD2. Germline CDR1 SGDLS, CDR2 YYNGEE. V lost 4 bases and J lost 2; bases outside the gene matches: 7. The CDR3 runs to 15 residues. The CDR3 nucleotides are TGTGCCAGCAGCCCACAGGGACTAGCAGCCTACGAGCAGTACTTC. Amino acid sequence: CASSPQGLAAYEQYF.

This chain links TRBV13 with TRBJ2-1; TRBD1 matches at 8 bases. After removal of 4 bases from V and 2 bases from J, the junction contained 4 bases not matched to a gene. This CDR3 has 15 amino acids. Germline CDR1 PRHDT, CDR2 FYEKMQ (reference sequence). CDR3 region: CASSWGTGTYNEQFF. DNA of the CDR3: TGTGCCAGCAGCTGGGGGACAGGAACCTACAATGAGCAGTTCTTC.

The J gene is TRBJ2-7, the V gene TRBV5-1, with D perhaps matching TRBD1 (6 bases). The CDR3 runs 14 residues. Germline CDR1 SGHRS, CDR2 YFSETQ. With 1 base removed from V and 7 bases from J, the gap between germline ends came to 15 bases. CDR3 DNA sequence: TGCGCCAGCAGCTTGTTGCAGGGGTCGAGTGAGCAGTACTTC. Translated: CASSLLQGSSEQYF.

The DNA for the CDR3 is TGTGCCAGCAGGCAAACAGGTTGGAGCACTGAAGCTTTCTTT. Protein: CASRQTGWSTEAFF. The chain joins TRBV28 to TRBJ1-1; perhaps TRBD1 as D (5 bases). Per the germline V gene, CDR1 is MDHEN and CDR2 is SYDVKM. This CDR3 has 14 residues. V dropped 6 bases and J dropped 4 bases, with 15 bases sitting between them.